These 7 T cell receptor beta chains share one sample of origin, sequenced in a study of T cells in Graves' hyperthyroidism and ophthalmopathy. TCR beta CDR3 region amplification was performed from RNA transcripts. RT-PCR in the first round (using the HTBI primer set) targeted the TCR CDR3. TCRdb passed the multiplex PCR reads through MiXCR, listing each CDR3 protein once. The table records about 840,000 distinct CDR3 sequences, 38% of them present only once. Source material: blood. The receptors originated from a man between 18 and 35 years old with Graves' hyperthyroidism.

The chain joins TRBV20-1 to TRBJ2-5, with TRBD2 identical over 13 bases. This CDR3 region has 14 residues. Trimming at V came to 6 bases and at J to 6 bases, leaving 7 bases not matched to a gene. Looked up from germline, CDR1 is DFQATT and CDR2 is SNEGSKA (reference sequence). The CDR3 is CSAPTSGRDKTQYF. The CDR3 nucleotides are TGCAGTGCACCAACTAGCGGGAGGGATAAGACCCAGTACTTC.

Ten or more counts support this clonotype. V and J are TRBV5-4 and TRBJ2-7; maybe TRBD1 (6 bases). This CDR3 region has 13 residues. Germline values: CDR1 SGHNT, CDR2 YYREEE (reference sequence). The germline V and J ends were trimmed by 4 bases and 7 bases, with 15 bases remaining between them. The CDR3 nucleotides are TGTGCCAGCAGCCGTACAGGGAGCAGGGAGCAGTACTTC. It encodes CASSRTGSREQYF.

The V gene is TRBV7-9, the J gene TRBJ1-1, with 7 bases that match TRBD1. With 4 bases clipped from V and 5 bases from J, the junction kept 10 bases outside the gene matches. The germline gives CDR1 SEHNR, CDR2 FQNEAQ (reference sequence). CDR3 length: 15 residues. CDR3 in amino acids: CASSSSGTAGTEAFF. CDR3 sequence (DNA): TGTGCCAGCAGCTCATCCGGGACAGCGGGGACTGAAGCTTTCTTT.

The V and J genes are TRBV7-2 and TRBJ1-6; D is possibly TRBD1 (5 bases). Per the germline V gene, CDR1 is SGHTA and CDR2 is FQGNSA. Trimming stripped 0 bases from V and 2 bases from J, with 14 bases between. CDR3 size: 18 residues. CDR3 in amino acids: CASSLAGPGNTYNSPLHF. The CDR3 coding sequence is TGTGCCAGCAGCTTAGCGGGGCCCGGGAATACCTATAATTCACCCCTCCACTTT.

This clonotype was detected a few times. The chain uses TRBV7-9 and TRBJ2-7, with D uncertain. The germline gives CDR1 SEHNR, CDR2 FQNEAQ (reference sequence). Between the trimmed V and J ends, which lost 4 bases and 0 bases, there was a span of 16 bases. The CDR3 spans 16 residues. The CDR3 nucleotides read TGTGCCAGCAGCTCACGCCCGACTGCTCCCTCCTACGAGCAGTACTTC. Its protein product is CASSSRPTAPSYEQYF.

This clonotype was seen just once. The J gene is TRBJ1-6, the V gene TRBV12-3 or TRBV12-4; tentatively, D is TRBD1 (6 bases). V was cut by 6 bases and J by 10 bases, with 16 bases left in between. The CDR3 consists of 14 residues. In DNA form, the CDR3 reads TGTGCCAGCAGAGAGACAGGCATGGAATCACCCCTCCACTTT. Amino acid sequence: CASRETGMESPLHF.

With regard to this clonotype: A read error may produce the germline difference seen at one junction end. The genes are TRBV7-9 and TRBJ1-2; D possibly corresponds to TRBD1 (6 bases). CDR3 length: 14 amino acids. Germline V CDR1 and CDR2: SEHNR, FQNEAQ (reference sequence). The CDR3 DNA reads as TGTGCCGGCAGCGTCTCCAGGGGCGGCTATGGCTACACCTTC. It is translated as CAGSVSRGGYGYTF.